This T cell receptor (beta chain) emerged from a study of blood T cells in healthy people across ages. This CDR3 contains 12 residues. Germline V lookup: CDR1 PRHDT, CDR2 FYEKMQ (reference sequence). The V end lost 5 bases, the J end lost 6 bases, and 10 bases lay between the germline ends. Next came a second PCR, run for about 7 to 11 cycles, which used a sample-barcoded 5' primer along with a J-beta primer mix. TCRdb processed the 5' RACE reads anew with MiXCR; each CDR3 protein has one entry. The sample has roughly 800,000 distinct CDR3 sequences, approximately 25% seen once. These data were also filed under a second study, of T cells of mothers and their children.

The sequencing input was blood. The V call is TRBV13, the J call TRBJ1-1; D is perhaps TRBD1 (6 bases). The source of this sequence is a boy aged 5-17 years in good health. The CDR3 protein is CASSAQGSEAFF. CDR3 DNA: TGTGCCAGCAGCGCTCAGGGGTCTGAAGCTTTCTTT.